A single sample gave rise to the 22 T cell receptor beta chains below, sequenced in a study of blood T cell repertoires in COVID-19. Sequenced by immunoSEQ multiplex PCR; TCRdb stores in-frame clones only, minus some. The sample yields fewer than 250,000 clones, 65% to 85% seen once. The sequenced sample was peripheral blood. All receptors come from a man in his fifties with active or convalescent COVID-19.

The rearrangement links TRBV6-6 to TRBJ2-7; TRBD1 agrees at 8 bases. Per the germline V gene, CDR1 is MNHNY and CDR2 is SVGAGI (reference sequence). Trimming took 0 bases from V and 6 from J; bases not matched to a gene: 7. This CDR3 is 15 amino acids long. As DNA, the CDR3 is TGTGCCAGCAGTTACTCCCGACAGGGGCTAACCGAGCAGTACTTC. Protein sequence: CASSYSRQGLTEQYF.

The chain employs TRBV30 and TRBJ2-5, with D maybe TRBD1 (5 bases). The length of the CDR3 is 13 residues. Trimming pared 3 bases from V and 3 bases from J, leaving 11 bases between. Germline V gene data show CDR1 as GTSNPN and CDR2 as SVGIG (reference sequence). This CDR3 reads CAWRKGWKETQYF. The DNA for the CDR3 is TGTGCCTGGAGAAAGGGGTGGAAAGAGACCCAGTACTTC.

The chain employs TRBV30 and TRBJ1-1; 7 bases are shared with TRBD1. Germline-derived CDR1 and CDR2 are GTSNPN and SVGIG (reference sequence). J lost 1 base, V lost 3 bases, and 2 bases had no gene match. The CDR3 consists of 13 residues. Here the CDR3 reads CAWSRQGNTEAFF. In DNA, the CDR3 is TGTGCCTGGAGCAGACAGGGGAACACTGAAGCTTTCTTT.

The chain uses TRBV28 and TRBJ2-7; D gene ambiguous. Germline V lookup: CDR1 MDHEN, CDR2 SYDVKM. With 6 bases removed from V and 2 bases from J, the gap between germline ends came to 8 bases. CDR3 length: 12 residues. The CDR3 bases are TGTGCCAGCAGGGAGTCTCCCTACGAGCAGTACTTC. Its translation is CASRESPYEQYF. Together with reference TRBV28 and TRBJ2-7, the CDR3 gives the full variable domain: DVKVTQSSRYLVKRTGEKVFLECVQDMDHENMFWYRQDPGLGLRLIYFSYDVKMKEKGDIPEGYSVSREKKERFSLILESASTNQTSMYLCASRESPYEQYFGPGTRLTVT.

The chain is built from TRBV29-1 and TRBJ1-2; 8 bases map to TRBD1. Trimming took 3 bases from V and 8 from J; bases not matched to a gene: 5. From germline, CDR1 is SQVTM and CDR2 ANQGSEA. The CDR3 contains 12 residues. The CDR3 protein is CSVDRTGYGYTF. The CDR3, as DNA: TGCAGCGTTGATAGGACAGGGTACGGCTACACCTTC.

The chain links TRBV7-8 to TRBJ2-4; 8 bases align to TRBD2. The CDR3 has 17 residues. Germline CDR1 reads SGHVS; CDR2 reads FQNEAQ. With V trimmed by 5 bases and J by 5 bases, 14 bases remained unmatched. This CDR3 reads CASSPGSPGGPQNIQYF. Here the CDR3 DNA reads TGTGCCAGCAGCCCAGGATCCCCGGGGGGGCCGCAAAACATTCAGTACTTC.

V and J are TRBV28 and TRBJ1-4, with D possibly TRBD1 on 5 matching bases. Trimming took 4 bases from V and 6 from J, leaving 12 bases between them. Germline values: CDR1 MDHEN, CDR2 SYDVKM. There are 14 residues in the CDR3. As DNA, the CDR3 is TGTGCCAGCAGTTCCACGGGGGGAGATGAAAAACTGTTTTTT. Its protein is CASSSTGGDEKLFF.

The V and J genes are TRBV7-6 and TRBJ2-7; 10 nucleotides match TRBD2. The junction had 3 bases not matched to a gene; V was cut back by 1 base and J by 0 bases. The CDR3 is 16 amino acids. Per the germline V gene, CDR1 is SGHVS and CDR2 is FNYEAQ. The CDR3 coding sequence is TGTGCCAGCAGCTTAGTGGGGACTAGCGCCTCCTACGAGCAGTACTTC. Amino acids: CASSLVGTSASYEQYF.

The chain carries TRBV30 and TRBJ1-2; D is possibly TRBD1 (5 bases). CDR1 and CDR2 (germline): GTSNPN, SVGIG (reference sequence). Trimming stripped 5 bases from V and 6 bases from J, with 16 bases between. The CDR3 covers 13 residues. This CDR3 is CAWSYRGRDGYTF. As DNA, the CDR3 is TGTGCCTGGTCGTATAGGGGCAGGGATGGCTACACCTTC.

The genes are TRBV19 and TRBJ2-5; 8 bases are a match to TRBD1. CDR3 size: 14 residues. CDR1 and CDR2 (germline): LNHDA, SQIVND (reference sequence). The V and J ends lost 7 bases and 4 bases, in that order; junction bases with no gene match: 8. CDR3: CASTPRGLGETQYF. The CDR3 DNA reads TGTGCCAGTACTCCCAGGGGGCTTGGAGAGACCCAGTACTTC.

The rearrangement uses TRBV9 and TRBJ1-3, with 7 bases identical to TRBD1. The CDR3 runs 15 residues. V shed 4 bases, J shed 0 bases, and the junction held 4 bases outside the gene matches. Germline-derived CDR1 and CDR2 are SGDLS and YYNGEE. As DNA, the CDR3 is TGTGCCAGCAGCTTAGGACAGGACTCTGGAAACACCATATATTTT. Its protein is CASSLGQDSGNTIYF.

This clone occurred a few times. CDR3 loop: CAWTVPGLAGVRQFF. The CDR3 region has the DNA TGTGCCTGGACTGTTCCGGGACTAGCGGGAGTAAGGCAGTTCTTC. The rearrangement joins TRBV30 to TRBJ2-1; 14 bases line up with TRBD2. V trimming: 4 bases; J trimming: 12 bases; junction bases outside the gene matches: 11. CDR3 length: 15 amino acids. Germline V lookup: CDR1 GTSNPN, CDR2 SVGIG (reference sequence).

Turning to this clone: Other DNA sequences in the same sample also yield this CDR3. V usage is TRBV29-1 and J usage is TRBJ1-2, with D uncertain. CDR1 and CDR2 from the germline V gene are SQVTM and ANQGSEA. Trimming pared 4 bases from V and 2 bases from J, leaving 11 bases between. The CDR3 consists of 13 residues. CDR3 bases: TGCAGCGTTGGTACCGGGAGCAACTATGGCTACACCTTC. Encoded protein: CSVGTGSNYGYTF.

The chain employs TRBV24-1 and TRBJ2-5, with 10 bases lining up with TRBD1. CDR1 is KGHDR and CDR2 is SFDVKD in the germline V gene. V gave up 4 bases and J gave up 4 bases; unmatched junction bases: 11. The CDR3 has 17 amino acids. The CDR3 DNA reads TGTGCCACCAGTGAGGGGAGACAGGGGGCAAGTGGAGAGACCCAGTACTTC. Its translation is CATSEGRQGASGETQYF.

The genes are TRBV9 and TRBJ2-2; 10 bases align to TRBD2. Germline V lookup: CDR1 SGDLS, CDR2 YYNGEE. V shed 2 bases and J 2 bases; nucleotides not matched to a gene: 3. This CDR3 is 16 amino acids long. The DNA for the CDR3 is TGTGCCAGCAGCGTCACTAGCGGGATTAACACCGGGGAGCTGTTTTTT. It is translated as CASSVTSGINTGELFF.

The V gene is TRBV6-2 or TRBV6-3, the J gene TRBJ2-2; D gene ambiguous. The CDR3 consists of 14 residues. V was cut by 0 bases and J by 6 bases, with 8 bases left in between. Per the germline V gene, CDR1 is MNHEY and CDR2 is SVGEGT. CDR3 sequence reads: CASSYSRVSGELFF. As DNA, the CDR3 is TGTGCCAGCAGTTACTCTCGAGTATCCGGGGAGCTGTTTTTT.

The V and J genes are TRBV5-1 and TRBJ2-2, with D possibly being TRBD2 (6 bases). There are 15 residues in the CDR3. Germline V lookup: CDR1 SGHRS, CDR2 YFSETQ. The V end was cut by 4 bases, the J end by 2 bases, with 12 bases between. The CDR3 DNA reads TGCGCCAGCAGCGGAGGGGACTTAAACACCGGGGAGCTGTTTTTT. Its translation: CASSGGDLNTGELFF.

The V call is TRBV7-9, the J call TRBJ1-2, with D tentatively TRBD1 (5 bases). The germline CDR1 and CDR2 sequences are SEHNR and FQNEAQ (reference sequence). V shed 1 base and J shed 8 bases, with 17 bases lying between them. The CDR3 sequence is 15 residues long. The CDR3 loop is CASSLDPIRASGYTF. The CDR3 DNA follows: TGTGCCAGCAGCTTAGACCCCATCAGGGCGTCCGGCTACACCTTC.

The rearrangement joins TRBV3-1 (or the pseudogene TRBV3-2) to TRBJ1-3; TRBD1 agrees at 10 bases. The CDR3 is made up of 15 amino acids. The germline V gene has CDR1 LGHDT and CDR2 YNNKEL (reference sequence). After removal of 4 bases from V and 4 bases from J, the junction contained 4 bases not matched to a gene. The CDR3 DNA follows: TGTGCCAGCAGCCCCGGACAGGGGGGGGGAAACACCATATATTTT. It translates to CASSPGQGGGNTIYF.

The rearrangement joins TRBV6-1 to TRBJ2-5, with 10 bases lining up with TRBD2. V lost 0 bases and J lost 4; bases outside the gene matches: 8. Germline CDR1 is MNHNS and CDR2 is SASEGT. The CDR3 is made up of 17 amino acids. The CDR3 here is CASSEAPAGGLGETQYF. Written as DNA, the CDR3 is TGTGCCAGCAGTGAAGCCCCAGCGGGGGGGTTAGGAGAGACCCAGTACTTC.

This sequence joins TRBV7-2 and TRBJ2-3; the match to TRBD2 covers 13 bases. CDR3 length: 18 residues. Germline V CDR1 and CDR2: SGHTA, FQGNSA. V gave up 3 bases and J gave up 2 bases; unmatched junction bases: 8. The CDR3 here is CASSLASGLAGITDTQYF. The CDR3 nucleotides are TGTGCCAGCAGCTTGGCCTCGGGACTAGCGGGGATCACAGATACGCAGTATTTT.

The V and J genes are TRBV19 and TRBJ1-2; D remains unclear. CDR1 LNHDA and CDR2 SQIVND come from the germline V gene (reference sequence). V was trimmed by 6 bases and J by 3 bases, leaving 17 bases between them. This CDR3 region has 15 residues. The CDR3, as DNA: TGTGCCAGTAGCGTGGGCAGATTAATTCACTATGGCTACACCTTC. Translation gives CASSVGRLIHYGYTF.